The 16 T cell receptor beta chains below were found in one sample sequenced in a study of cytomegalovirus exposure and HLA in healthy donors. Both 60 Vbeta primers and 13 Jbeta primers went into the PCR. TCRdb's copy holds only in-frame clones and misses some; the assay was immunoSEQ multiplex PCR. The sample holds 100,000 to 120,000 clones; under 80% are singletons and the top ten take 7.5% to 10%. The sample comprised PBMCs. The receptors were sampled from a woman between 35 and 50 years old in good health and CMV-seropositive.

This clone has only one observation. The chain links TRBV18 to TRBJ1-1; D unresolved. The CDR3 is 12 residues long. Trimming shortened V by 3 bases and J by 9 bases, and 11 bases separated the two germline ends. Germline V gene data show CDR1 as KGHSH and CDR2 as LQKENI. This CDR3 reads CASSPERPKAFF. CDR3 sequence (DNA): TGTGCCAGCTCACCGGAGCGACCGAAAGCTTTCTTT.

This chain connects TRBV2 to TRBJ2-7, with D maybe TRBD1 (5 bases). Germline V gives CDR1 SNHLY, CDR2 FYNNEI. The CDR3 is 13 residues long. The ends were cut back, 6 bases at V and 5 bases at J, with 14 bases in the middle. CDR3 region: CASSGESRDEQYF. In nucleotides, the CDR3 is TGTGCCAGCAGCGGAGAATCCAGGGACGAGCAGTACTTC.

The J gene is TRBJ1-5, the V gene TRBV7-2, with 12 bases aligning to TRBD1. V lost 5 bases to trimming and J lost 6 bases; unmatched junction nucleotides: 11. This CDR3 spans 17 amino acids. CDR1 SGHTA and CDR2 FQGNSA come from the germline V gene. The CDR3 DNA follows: TGTGCCAGCAGCCCGGGACAGGGGGCTTTTGAGGGTCAGCCCCAGCATTTT. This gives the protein CASSPGQGAFEGQPQHF. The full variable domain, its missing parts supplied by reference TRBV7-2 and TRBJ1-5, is GAGVSQSPSNKVTEKGKDVELRCDPISGHTALYWYRQSLGQGLEFLIYFQGNSAPDKSGLPSDRFSAERTGGSVSTLTIQRTQQEDSAVYLCASSPGQGAFEGQPQHFGDGTRLSIL.

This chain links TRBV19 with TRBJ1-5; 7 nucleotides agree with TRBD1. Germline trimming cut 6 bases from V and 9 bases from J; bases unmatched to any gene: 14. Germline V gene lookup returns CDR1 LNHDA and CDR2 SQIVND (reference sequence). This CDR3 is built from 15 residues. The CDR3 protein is CASRTWTGGQGPQHF. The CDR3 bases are TGTGCCAGTAGGACTTGGACAGGTGGGCAAGGGCCCCAGCATTTT. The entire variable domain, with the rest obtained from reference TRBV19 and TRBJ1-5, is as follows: DGGITQSPKYLFRKEGQNVTLSCEQNLNHDAMYWYRQDPGQGLRLIYYSQIVNDFQKGDIAEGYSVSREKKESFPLTVTSAQKNPTAFYLCASRTWTGGQGPQHFGDGTRLSIL.

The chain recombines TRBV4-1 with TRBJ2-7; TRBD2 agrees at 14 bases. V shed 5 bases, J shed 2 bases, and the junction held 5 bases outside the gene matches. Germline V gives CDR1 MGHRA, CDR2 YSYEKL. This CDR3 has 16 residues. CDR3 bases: TGCGCCAGCAGCTACGGACTAGCGGGAGGTACCTACGAGCAGTACTTC. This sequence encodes CASSYGLAGGTYEQYF.

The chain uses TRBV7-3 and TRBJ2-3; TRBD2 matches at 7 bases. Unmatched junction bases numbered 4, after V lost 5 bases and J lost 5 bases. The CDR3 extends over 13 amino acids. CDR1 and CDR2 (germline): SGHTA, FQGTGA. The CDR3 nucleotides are TGTGCCAGCAGCCCCACGGGGGGAGATACGCAGTATTTT. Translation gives CASSPTGGDTQYF. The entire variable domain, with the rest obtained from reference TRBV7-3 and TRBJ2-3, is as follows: GAGVSQTPSNKVTEKGKYVELRCDPISGHTALYWYRQSLGQGPEFLIYFQGTGAADDSGLPNDRFFAVRPEGSVSTLKIQRTERGDSAVYLCASSPTGGDTQYFGPGTRLTVL.

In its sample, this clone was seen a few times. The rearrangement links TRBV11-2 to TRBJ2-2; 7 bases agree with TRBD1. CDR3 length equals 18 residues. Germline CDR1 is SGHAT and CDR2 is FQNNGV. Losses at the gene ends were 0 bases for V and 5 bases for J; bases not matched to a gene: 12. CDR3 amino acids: CASSLDIPTGRRTGELFF. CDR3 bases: TGTGCCAGCAGCTTAGATATTCCGACAGGGCGTAGGACCGGGGAGCTGTTTTTT.

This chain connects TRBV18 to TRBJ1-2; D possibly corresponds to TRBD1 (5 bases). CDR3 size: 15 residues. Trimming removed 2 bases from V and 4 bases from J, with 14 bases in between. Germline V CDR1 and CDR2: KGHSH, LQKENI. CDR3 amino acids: CASSPSNAGRYGYTF. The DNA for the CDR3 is TGTGCCAGCTCACCAAGTAATGCGGGACGCTATGGCTACACCTTC.

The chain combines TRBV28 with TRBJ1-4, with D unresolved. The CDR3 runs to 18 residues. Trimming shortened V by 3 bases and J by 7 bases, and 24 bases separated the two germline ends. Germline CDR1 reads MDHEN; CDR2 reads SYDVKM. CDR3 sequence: CASSFHAGGSPLGEKLFF. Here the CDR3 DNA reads TGTGCCAGCAGTTTTCATGCAGGAGGTTCACCCTTAGGTGAAAAACTGTTTTTT.

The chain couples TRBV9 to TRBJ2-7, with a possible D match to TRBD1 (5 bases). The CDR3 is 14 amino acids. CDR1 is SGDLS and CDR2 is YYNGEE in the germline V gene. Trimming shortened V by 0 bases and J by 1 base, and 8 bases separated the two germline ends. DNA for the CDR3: TGTGCCAGCAGCGTAGACCAGGGTTCCTACGAGCAGTACTTC. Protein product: CASSVDQGSYEQYF.

CDR3 sequence: CASSSQGQPQHF. For the CDR3, the DNA is TGTGCCAGCAGCTCCCAGGGTCAGCCCCAGCATTTT. The V and J genes are TRBV28 and TRBJ1-5, with D perhaps matching TRBD1 (5 bases). The V end lost 6 bases, the J end lost 6 bases, and 9 bases lay between the germline ends. Germline assignment: CDR1 MDHEN and CDR2 SYDVKM. This CDR3 spans 12 amino acids.

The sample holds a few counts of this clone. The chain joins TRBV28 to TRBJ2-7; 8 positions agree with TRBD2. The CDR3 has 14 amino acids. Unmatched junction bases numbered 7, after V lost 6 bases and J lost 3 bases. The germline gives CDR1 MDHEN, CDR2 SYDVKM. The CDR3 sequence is CASRQSGGHYEQYF. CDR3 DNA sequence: TGTGCCAGCAGACAGAGCGGGGGACACTACGAGCAGTACTTC.

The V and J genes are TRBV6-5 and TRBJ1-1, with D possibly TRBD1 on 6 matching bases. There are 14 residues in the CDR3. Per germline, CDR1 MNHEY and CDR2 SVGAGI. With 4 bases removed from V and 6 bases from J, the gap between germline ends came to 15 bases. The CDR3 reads CASSLDTGFAEAFF. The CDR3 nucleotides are TGTGCCAGCAGTTTAGATACAGGGTTCGCTGAAGCTTTCTTT.

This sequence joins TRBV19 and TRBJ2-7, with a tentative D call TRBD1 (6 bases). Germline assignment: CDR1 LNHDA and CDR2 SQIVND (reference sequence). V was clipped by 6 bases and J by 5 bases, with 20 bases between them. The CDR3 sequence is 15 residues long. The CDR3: CASRSSPGVLHEQYF. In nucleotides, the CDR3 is TGTGCCAGTAGGTCCTCGCCAGGGGTATTACACGAGCAGTACTTC.

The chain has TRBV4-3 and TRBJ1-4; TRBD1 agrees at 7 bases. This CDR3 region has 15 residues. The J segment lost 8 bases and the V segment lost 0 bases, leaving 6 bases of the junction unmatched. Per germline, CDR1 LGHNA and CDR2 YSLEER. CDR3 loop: CASSQESQGEEKLFF. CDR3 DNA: TGCGCCAGCAGCCAAGAGTCCCAGGGGGAAGAAAAACTGTTTTTT.

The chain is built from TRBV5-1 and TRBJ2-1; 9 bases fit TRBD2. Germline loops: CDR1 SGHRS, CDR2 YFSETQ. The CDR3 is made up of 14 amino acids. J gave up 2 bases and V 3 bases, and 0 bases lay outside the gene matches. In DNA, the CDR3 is TGCGCCAGCAGCTCTAGCGGGGCCTACAATGAGCAGTTCTTC. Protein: CASSSSGAYNEQFF.